The rows below give T cell receptor beta chains drawn from one sample of a study of human T cells and chemical hapten exposure. TCRdb independently ran MiXCR on the RACE reads; one entry per CDR3 protein. The sample lists some 100,000 distinct CDR3 sequences; roughly a tenth were seen once. The material was whole blood, obtained in connection with sensitization to the hapten diphenylcyclopropenone (DPC). The receptor source for this set is a woman between 40 and 55 years old with alopecia areata. Some clones in this sample may be carry-over from other donors' samples. The conserved cysteine and the conserved F or W are not part of the CDR3 here. D genes are given only for firm matches. Size values are once, few and many counts, or a class for expanded clones, and some rows have none.

d_call	j_call	clone_size	v_call	cdr3_aa
NA	TRBJ2-3	NA	TRBV6-5	ASSYSLNPDTQY
TRBD1	TRBJ2-1	many	TRBV4-3	ASSQDKGAVSYNEQF
NA	TRBJ1-2	many	TRBV12-3/TRBV12-4	ASSWGGDYGYT
TRBD2	TRBJ2-7	many	TRBV7-8	ASSFLAGGRPYEQY
NA	TRBJ1-2	NA	TRBV4-3	ASSQDSQYGYT
NA	TRBJ1-4	few	TRBV29-1	SVLTGFNEKLF
NA	TRBJ1-5	many	TRBV20-1	SPSNRNQPQH
TRBD1	TRBJ1-5	NA	TRBV12-3/TRBV12-4	ASSLGGQLNQPQH
NA	TRBJ2-6	many	TRBV3-1	ASSQDRAGANVLT
TRBD1	TRBJ2-2	many	TRBV10-3	ASKTGVAGELF
TRBD1	TRBJ1-5	many	TRBV5-1	ASSPGQGNEPQH
NA	TRBJ1-4	many	TRBV6-5	ASSYSTGGKLF
NA	TRBJ1-5	NA	TRBV6-1	ASSEPRNSNQPQH
NA	TRBJ1-1	many	TRBV25-1	ASNVGTEAF
NA	TRBJ1-4	many	TRBV4-3	ASSQAPQGGNRANEKLF
TRBD1	TRBJ1-2	few	TRBV29-1	SAWTGEGYGYT
TRBD2	TRBJ2-7	many	TRBV11-3	ASSPTSGASYEQY
NA	TRBJ2-7	many	TRBV10-3	AISPVSYEQY
NA	TRBJ1-1	NA	TRBV29-1	SVRGNTEAF
NA	TRBJ1-1	many	TRBV29-1	SVSDRNTEAF
NA	TRBJ2-2	NA	TRBV7-2	ASSQIREAGELF
NA	TRBJ1-2	NA	TRBV7-9	ASSPPEQGDYGYT
TRBD1	TRBJ2-5	few	TRBV18	ASSLTTGQETQY
NA	TRBJ1-2	NA	TRBV10-3	AISESHGFGYT
TRBD1	TRBJ2-7	many	TRBV11-2	ASSSGTGVNEQY
TRBD2	TRBJ2-1	few	TRBV5-1	ASSFPLLAGGLGEQF
NA	TRBJ1-6	few	TRBV6-5	ASMRNGKNSPLH
TRBD1	TRBJ1-2	few	TRBV19	ASSIATGGGYT
TRBD2	TRBJ2-3	NA	TRBV7-2	ASSSPRLARGADTQY
TRBD1	TRBJ1-3	few	TRBV5-1	ASSLAAGGSGNTIY
NA	TRBJ2-1	few	TRBV3-1	ASSQDWGARTPQF
TRBD1	TRBJ1-1	few	TRBV5-1	ASSPVDRGKTEAF
NA	TRBJ1-1	few	TRBV7-2	ASSLDAANTEAF
NA	TRBJ1-2	many	TRBV6-1	AITEGLAWGGYT
TRBD1	TRBJ1-5	few	TRBV3-1	ASSQRTGPREQPQH
NA	TRBJ2-3	few	TRBV7-6	ASSLRADTDTQY
NA	TRBJ1-5	many	TRBV6-5	ASSRGSNQPQH
NA	TRBJ1-2	NA	TRBV12-3/TRBV12-4	ASTLPSRSRNGYT
NA	TRBJ1-2	few	TRBV6-5	ASRFQGINGYT
TRBD1	TRBJ2-5	many	TRBV23-1	ASSPVRDRQQETQY
NA	TRBJ2-3	many	TRBV7-3	ASSLKLPDTQY
NA	TRBJ1-6	many	TRBV3-1	ASSQEGHNSPLH
TRBD1	TRBJ2-2	few	TRBV2	ASKKDRAALGELF
NA	TRBJ1-1	NA	TRBV25-1	ASSEAGQVNTEAF
NA	TRBJ2-5	NA	TRBV7-6	ASSLDPGGETQY